This T cell receptor (beta chain) was captured by sequencing in a study of monozygotic twins with inflammatory bowel disease. Study findings and constraints: Lower TCRbeta diversity (inverse Simpson) was seen in IBD patients than in healthy co-twins.

Template switching appended UMIs that held a 6-nucleotide sample barcode. TCRdb re-called the 5' RACE reads, yielding one record per CDR3 amino acid sequence without DNA. The sample holds 120,000 to 150,000 distinct CDR3 sequences. A remark on this clonotype: Its antigen is as yet unknown.

The CDR3 loop spans 11 amino acids. The draw for each donor consisted of a single 2.5 ml blood sample. Investigators pulled total RNA out of whole blood and did not sort T cells. Sequencing was done on a sample of blood. V usage is TRBV12-3 or TRBV12-4 and J usage is TRBJ1-2. This TCR derives from a human donor with ulcerative colitis or Crohn's disease, or a healthy co-twin of an affected twin (not recorded which). Here the CDR3 reads CATAAVYGYTF.